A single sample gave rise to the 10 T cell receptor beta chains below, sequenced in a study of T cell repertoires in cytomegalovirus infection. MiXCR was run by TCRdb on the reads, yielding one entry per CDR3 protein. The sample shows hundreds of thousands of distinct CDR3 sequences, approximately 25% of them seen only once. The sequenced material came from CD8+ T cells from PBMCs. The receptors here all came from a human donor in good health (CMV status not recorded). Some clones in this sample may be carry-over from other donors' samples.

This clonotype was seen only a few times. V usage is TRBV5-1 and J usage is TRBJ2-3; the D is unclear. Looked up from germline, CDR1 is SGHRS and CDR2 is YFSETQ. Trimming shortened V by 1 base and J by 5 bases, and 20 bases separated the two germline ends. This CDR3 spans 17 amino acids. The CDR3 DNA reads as TGCGCCAGCAGCTTGTTTTTTCGGGCAGGTGGGGAAGATACGCAGTATTTT. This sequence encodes CASSLFFRAGGEDTQYF.

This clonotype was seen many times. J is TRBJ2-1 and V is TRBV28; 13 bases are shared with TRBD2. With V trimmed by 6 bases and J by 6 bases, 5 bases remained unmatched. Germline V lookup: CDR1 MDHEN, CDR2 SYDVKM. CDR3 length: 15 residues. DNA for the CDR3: TGTGCCAGCAGCGAGGGGACTAGCGGGACCAATGAGCAGTTCTTC. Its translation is CASSEGTSGTNEQFF. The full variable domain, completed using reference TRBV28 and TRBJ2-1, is DVKVTQSSRYLVKRTGEKVFLECVQDMDHENMFWYRQDPGLGLRLIYFSYDVKMKEKGDIPEGYSVSREKKERFSLILESASTNQTSMYLCASSEGTSGTNEQFFGPGTRLTVL.

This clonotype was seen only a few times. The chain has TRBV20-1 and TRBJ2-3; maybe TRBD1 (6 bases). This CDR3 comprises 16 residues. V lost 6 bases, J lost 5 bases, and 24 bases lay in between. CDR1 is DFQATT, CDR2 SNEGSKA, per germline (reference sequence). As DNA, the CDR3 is TGCAGTGCCCCGCTCAGGGGCCCAAACACAAGAGATACGCAGTATTTT. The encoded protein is CSAPLRGPNTRDTQYF.

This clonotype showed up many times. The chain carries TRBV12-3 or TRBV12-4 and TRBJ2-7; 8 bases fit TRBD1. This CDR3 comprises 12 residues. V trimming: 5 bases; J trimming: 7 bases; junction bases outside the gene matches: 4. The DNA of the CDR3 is TGTGCCAGCAGTCAGGGGGCGCGGGAGCAGTACTTC. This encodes CASSQGAREQYF.

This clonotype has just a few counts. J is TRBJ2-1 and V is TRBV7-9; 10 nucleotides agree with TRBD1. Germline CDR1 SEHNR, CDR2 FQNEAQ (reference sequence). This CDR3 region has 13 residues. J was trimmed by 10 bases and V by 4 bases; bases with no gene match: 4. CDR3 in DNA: TGTGCCAGCAGCTACCGGACAGGGGGGGAGCAGTTCTTC. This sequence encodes CASSYRTGGEQFF.

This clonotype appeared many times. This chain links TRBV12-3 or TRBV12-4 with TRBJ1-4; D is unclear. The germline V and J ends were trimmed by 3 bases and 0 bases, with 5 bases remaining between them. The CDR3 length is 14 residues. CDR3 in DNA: TGTGCCAGCAGTTTCGGGGCAACTAATGAAAAACTGTTTTTT. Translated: CASSFGATNEKLFF.

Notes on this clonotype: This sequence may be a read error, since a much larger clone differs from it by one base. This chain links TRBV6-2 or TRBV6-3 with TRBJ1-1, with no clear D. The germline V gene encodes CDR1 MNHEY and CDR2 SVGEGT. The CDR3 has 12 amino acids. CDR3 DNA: TGTGCCGGCAGCCTAACCTCTTTGGGAGCTTTCTTT. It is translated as CAGSLTSLGAFF.

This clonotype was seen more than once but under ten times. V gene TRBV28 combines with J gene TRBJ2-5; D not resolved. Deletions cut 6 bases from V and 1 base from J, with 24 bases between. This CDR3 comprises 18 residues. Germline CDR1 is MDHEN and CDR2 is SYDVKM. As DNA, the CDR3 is TGTGCCAGCAGCCCCGGACGGCGCGTTGCGACCGCCCAAGAGACCCAGTACTTC. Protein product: CASSPGRRVATAQETQYF.

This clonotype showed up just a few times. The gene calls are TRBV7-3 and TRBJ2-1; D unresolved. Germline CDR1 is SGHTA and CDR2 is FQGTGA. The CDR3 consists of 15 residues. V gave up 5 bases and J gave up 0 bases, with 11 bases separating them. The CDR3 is CASSPRAPSYNEQFF. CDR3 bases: TGTGCCAGCAGCCCCCGGGCTCCCTCCTACAATGAGCAGTTCTTC.

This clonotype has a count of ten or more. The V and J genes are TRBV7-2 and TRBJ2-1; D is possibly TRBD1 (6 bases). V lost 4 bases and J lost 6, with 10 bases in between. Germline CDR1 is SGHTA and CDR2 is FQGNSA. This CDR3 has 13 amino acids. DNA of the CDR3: TGTGCCAGCAGCTGGGTGACAGGCAATGAGCAGTTCTTC. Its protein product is CASSWVTGNEQFF.